This TCR beta chain was found in a study of identical twins. Points from the study as a whole: Weaker excess twin sharing was seen among beta out-of-frame sequences. For zero-insertion analyses, partial confounding could come from invariant MAIT and iNKT cells. Abundant beta clonotypes from cord blood bore fewer insertions; memory repertoires lacked this pattern.

This clonotype was found a few times. Its antigen is unidentified. The germline gives CDR1 KGHDR, CDR2 SFDVKD. Trimming stripped 5 bases from V and 5 bases from J, with 9 bases between. The CDR3 has 13 amino acids. After template switching added a universal primer site, the resulting cDNA carried unique molecular identifiers. TCRdb processed the 5' RACE reads anew with MiXCR; each CDR3 protein has one entry. The repertoire includes some 760,000 distinct CDR3 sequences, about 20% of them detected once, and around 13% sits in the top ten. This same sample was also part of a study on T cells expressing NK-cell markers.

This clonotype originated in a young woman in good health. The V call is TRBV24-1, the J call TRBJ1-5; TRBD1 is a possible D gene (6 bases). Sequencing used PBMCs. The CDR3 sequence: CATSGRQDQPQHF. As DNA, the CDR3 is TGTGCCACCAGTGGTAGACAGGATCAGCCCCAGCATTTT.